A selection of T cell receptor beta chains follows, all from one sample in a study of Graves' ophthalmopathy and Graves' hyperthyroidism. TCRdb reprocessed the multiplex PCR reads via MiXCR and lists one record per CDR3 protein. The table lists some 380,000 distinct CDR3 sequences, just over 15% of them singletons. Sequences were obtained from peripheral blood. The receptors here all came from a young woman with stable Graves' hyperthyroidism. The CDR3 runs from the conserved cysteine through the conserved F or W. D genes are given only for firm matches. A row's size may be missing; if present it is once, few, many or a size class.

abundance	v_gene	j_gene	d_gene	CDR3nt	CDR3aa
many	TRBV7-8	TRBJ1-6	-	TGTGCCAGCAGCTTACTGATGCAGGCCTGGGGTTCACCCCTCCACTTT	CASSLLMQAWGSPLHF
many	TRBV6-5	TRBJ1-1	TRBD1	TGTGCCAGCAGTTTTACAGGGGGCGGCACTGAAGCTTTCTTT	CASSFTGGGTEAFF
-	TRBV29-1	TRBJ2-2	-	TGCAGCGTTGGCCACAGGGAGGTGACCGGGGAGCTGTTTTTT	CSVGHREVTGELFF
many	TRBV6-5	TRBJ1-2	-	TGTGCCAGCAGTTACTTAGGGAGGGTAGACTTGGAAGGCTACACCTTC	CASSYLGRVDLEGYTF
-	TRBV12-3/TRBV12-4	TRBJ2-5	-	TGTGCCAGCAGTTTCCCCGCGGGAAGCCCACAAGAGACCCAGTACTTC	CASSFPAGSPQETQYF
many	TRBV6-1	TRBJ1-6	-	TGTGCCAGCAGCCCAATGGTGGGGCCGAGCTCCTATAATTCACCCCTCCACTTT	CASSPMVGPSSYNSPLHF
few	TRBV11-2	TRBJ1-1	-	TGTGCCAGCACCCTTTTACCCACTGAAGCTTTCTTT	CASTLLPTEAFF
-	TRBV20-1	TRBJ2-5	-	TGCAGTGCTAGAGATGGGGGGGGGCCCCAAGAGACCCAGTACTTC	CSARDGGGPQETQYF
-	TRBV12-3/TRBV12-4	TRBJ1-1	TRBD1	TGTGCCAGCAGAGCGGGACAGAGGATGAACACTGAAGCTTTCTTT	CASRAGQRMNTEAFF
-	TRBV18	TRBJ1-3	TRBD1	TGTGCCAGCTCACCACCCACAGGGGGATCTGGAGACACCATATATTTT	CASSPPTGGSGDTIYF
-	TRBV18	TRBJ2-7	-	TGTGCCAGCTCACCATTGCGATTACAGGCGAGCTCCTACGAGCAGTACTTC	CASSPLRLQASSYEQYF
-	TRBV12-3/TRBV12-4	TRBJ2-2	-	TGTGCCACCCGCGAAAGGGGATGGACCGGGGAGCTGTTTTTT	CATRERGWTGELFF
few	TRBV10-2	TRBJ2-6	-	TGCGCCAGCAGTGAGGCCCTCTCTGGGGCCAACGTCCTGACTTTC	CASSEALSGANVLTF
many	TRBV4-2	TRBJ1-1	TRBD1	TGTGCCAGCAGCCAAGAAGGGAGCAGGGGGGGTACTGAAGCTTTCTTT	CASSQEGSRGGTEAFF
many	TRBV5-6	TRBJ2-5	TRBD2	TGTGCCAGCAGCTTTGGACTAGCGGGGGGGAACGGTGGGACCCAGTACTTC	CASSFGLAGGNGGTQYF
few	TRBV12-5	TRBJ2-7	TRBD1	TGTGCTAGTGGTTTAACAGGGGGTAAGGACGAGCAGTACTTC	CASGLTGGKDEQYF
many	TRBV5-6	TRBJ1-2	-	TGTGCCAGCAGCTTGGGTTCGCTAGCTAACTATGGCTACACCTTC	CASSLGSLANYGYTF
few	TRBV10-2	TRBJ2-2	-	TGCGCCAGCAGGCTGGTGGGGACCGGGGAGCTGTTTTTT	CASRLVGTGELFF
few	TRBV6-1	TRBJ1-5	-	TGTGCCAGCAGACGTATCCGGGACGGAGATCAGCCCCAGCATTTT	CASRRIRDGDQPQHF
many	TRBV6-2/TRBV6-3	TRBJ2-6	TRBD1	TGTGCCAGCAGCGAGACAGGGCTCGCTGGGGCCAACGTCCTGACTTTC	CASSETGLAGANVLTF
many	TRBV7-9	TRBJ1-2	-	TGTGCCAGCAGCCACAAGGCCGTCTATGGCTACACCTTC	CASSHKAVYGYTF
many	TRBV19	TRBJ1-1	-	TGTGCCAGTAGTACTGACGGCGTGAACACTGAAGCTTTCTTT	CASSTDGVNTEAFF
many	TRBV28	TRBJ1-1	-	TGTGCCAGCAGTTTGACAACCCCGAACACTGAAGCTTTCTTT	CASSLTTPNTEAFF
-	TRBV5-1	TRBJ2-5	-	TGCGCCAGCAGCTTGAGGGGGGAAGAGACCCAGTACTTC	CASSLRGEETQYF
-	TRBV19	TRBJ2-2	-	TGTGCCAGTAGTAAGAGACAGCTCTACACCGGGGAGCTGTTTTTT	CASSKRQLYTGELFF
-	TRBV12-3/TRBV12-4	TRBJ1-5	-	TGTGCCAGCAGTGGTGGAGGTCAGCCCCGGCATTTT	CASSGGGQPRHF
many	TRBV20-1	TRBJ1-5	-	TGCAGTGCTAGTGCCAGCTTTTCGAGCAATCAGCCCCAGCATTTT	CSASASFSSNQPQHF
-	TRBV6-1	TRBJ2-5	TRBD2	TGTGCCAGCAGAATAGCGGGGGGCGGAGAGACCCAGTACTTC	CASRIAGGGETQYF
many	TRBV7-9	TRBJ2-7	-	TGTGCCAGCAGCTTAGGGCGGACCCGCCCCTACGAGCAGTACTTC	CASSLGRTRPYEQYF
many	TRBV6-1	TRBJ1-2	TRBD1	TGTGCCAGCAGAGAGACAGGGGTCTATGGCTACACCTTC	CASRETGVYGYTF
-	TRBV12-3/TRBV12-4	TRBJ1-2	TRBD1	TGTGCCAGCAGTCCTACAGGGGGGATAAGGGGCTACACCTTC	CASSPTGGIRGYTF
many	TRBV10-3	TRBJ2-7	TRBD1	TGTGCCATCAGTGAGTCAGGGGACAGGGACCTCTACGAGCAGTACTTC	CAISESGDRDLYEQYF
many	TRBV9	TRBJ1-3	-	TGTGCCAGCAGCCCTAAGATAGGGGGAAACACCATATATTTT	CASSPKIGGNTIYF
few	TRBV5-1	TRBJ2-2	-	TGCGCCAGCAGCTACAGGTTTTCGGAGCTGTTTTTT	CASSYRFSELFF
-	TRBV6-2/TRBV6-3	TRBJ2-6	-	TGTGCCAGCAGTTATCAGGGTTCTGGGGCCAACGTCCTGACTTTC	CASSYQGSGANVLTF
many	TRBV27	TRBJ2-7	-	TGTGCCAGCAGTTTATCTACAGGGTACGAGCAGTACTTC	CASSLSTGYEQYF
many	TRBV20-1	TRBJ2-7	-	TGCAGTGCCCCCTCCCCACAAGGAGGGCGCGCCTACGAGCAGTACTTC	CSAPSPQGGRAYEQYF
many	TRBV4-1	TRBJ1-2	TRBD1	TGCGCCAGCAGCCAAGCAGGGAGGGGGCCAGTCTATGGCTACACCTTC	CASSQAGRGPVYGYTF
many	TRBV12-3/TRBV12-4	TRBJ1-2	-	TGTGCCAGCAGTTTAGGCAGCCTCTATGGCTACACCTTC	CASSLGSLYGYTF
many	TRBV12-3/TRBV12-4	TRBJ1-6	-	TGTGCCAGCAGTTCGAAACGACAGCGGTATAATTCACCCCTCCACTTT	CASSSKRQRYNSPLHF
-	TRBV6-2/TRBV6-3	TRBJ2-7	TRBD2	TGTGCCAGCAGTTACCCCGAAGGACTAGACTTGCAGCAGTACTTC	CASSYPEGLDLQQYF
many	TRBV27	TRBJ2-2	TRBD2	TGTGCCAGCAGTTTACGGCAGCGGGGCATTCGCCTGAACGCGAACACCGGGGAGCTGTTTTTT	CASSLRQRGIRLNANTGELFF
many	TRBV11-2	TRBJ2-4	-	TGTGCCAGCAGCGGCCTAGCGTTAGCCAAAAACATTCAGTACTTC	CASSGLALAKNIQYF
few	TRBV29-1	TRBJ2-2	TRBD1	TGCAGCGTTGAACAGGGGGCTGGGAGTAACACCGGGGAGCTGTTTTTT	CSVEQGAGSNTGELFF
many	TRBV12-3/TRBV12-4	TRBJ1-2	-	TGTGCCAGCAGTTTCCACCTTCAGGGGCTCTTGGGCTACACCTTC	CASSFHLQGLLGYTF
many	TRBV6-2/TRBV6-3	TRBJ1-1	TRBD1	TGTGCCAGCTACGGTCGGACAGGGGGATGGACTGAAGCTTTCTTT	CASYGRTGGWTEAFF
many	TRBV7-8	TRBJ2-5	TRBD2	TGTGCCAGCAGCAGAGCGGGGGCGCGAGAGACCCAGTACTTC	CASSRAGARETQYF
many	TRBV7-2	TRBJ1-5	-	TGTGCCAGCAGCTTAAGTCCAGGTAGCAATCAGCCCCAGCATTTT	CASSLSPGSNQPQHF
many	TRBV6-1	TRBJ2-7	-	TGTGCCAGCAAGCGAACTGAACAGGCCTACGAGCAGTACTTC	CASKRTEQAYEQYF
-	TRBV20-1	TRBJ2-4	TRBD1	TGCAGTGCTCCCCGACAGGGGTCGGGCAAAAACATTAAGTACTTC	CSAPRQGSGKNIKYF
few	TRBV11-2	TRBJ2-7	-	TGTGCCAGCAGCTTAGCCCCGAGTTACGGGCAGTACTTC	CASSLAPSYGQYF
-	TRBV30	TRBJ1-2	TRBD1	TGTGCCTGGAGTGAGACAGGGTTGAGCTATGGCTACACCTTC	CAWSETGLSYGYTF
many	TRBV12-3/TRBV12-4	TRBJ2-2	-	TGTGCCAGCAAAACAGGGAATGCGAACACCGGGGAGCTGTTTTTT	CASKTGNANTGELFF
many	TRBV13	TRBJ1-2	TRBD1	TGTGCCAGCAGCGCTAGGACAGGGAACTATGGCTACACCTTC	CASSARTGNYGYTF
many	TRBV18	TRBJ1-6	-	TGTGCCAGCTCACCCTTATCCAGGGACAATTCACCCCTCCACTTT	CASSPLSRDNSPLHF